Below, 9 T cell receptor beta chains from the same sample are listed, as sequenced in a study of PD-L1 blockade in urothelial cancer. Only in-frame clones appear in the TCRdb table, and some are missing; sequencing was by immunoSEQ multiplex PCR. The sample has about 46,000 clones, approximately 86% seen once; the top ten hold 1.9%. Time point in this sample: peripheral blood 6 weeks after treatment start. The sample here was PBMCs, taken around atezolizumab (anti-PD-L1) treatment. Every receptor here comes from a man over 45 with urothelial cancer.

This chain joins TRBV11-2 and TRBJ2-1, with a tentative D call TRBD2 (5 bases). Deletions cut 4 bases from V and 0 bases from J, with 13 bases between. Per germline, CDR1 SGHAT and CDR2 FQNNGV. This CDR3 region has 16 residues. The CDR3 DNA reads TGTGCCAGCAGCTCCGGACTGGGAAGCTCCTACAATGAGCAGTTCTTC. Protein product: CASSSGLGSSYNEQFF.

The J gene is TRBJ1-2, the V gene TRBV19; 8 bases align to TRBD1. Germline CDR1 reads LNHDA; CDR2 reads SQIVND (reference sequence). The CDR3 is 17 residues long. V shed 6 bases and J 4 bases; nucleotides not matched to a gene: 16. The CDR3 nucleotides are TGTGCCAGTAGCGCAGACAGGGGCCCAGGTAGTGGCTATGGCTACACCTTC. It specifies CASSADRGPGSGYGYTF. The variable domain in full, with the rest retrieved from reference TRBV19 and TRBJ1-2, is DGGITQSPKYLFRKEGQNVTLSCEQNLNHDAMYWYRQDPGQGLRLIYYSQIVNDFQKGDIAEGYSVSREKKESFPLTVTSAQKNPTAFYLCASSADRGPGSGYGYTFGSGTRLTVV.

The CDR3 region is CASTPRAGGGIDTQYF. The DNA of the CDR3 is TGTGCCAGCACCCCTAGGGCGGGGGGAGGCATAGATACGCAGTATTTT. This sequence joins TRBV7-6 and TRBJ2-3, with TRBD2 matching over 8 bases. Trimming removed 7 bases from V and 5 bases from J; junction bases left unmatched: 14. Germline loops: CDR1 SGHVS, CDR2 FNYEAQ. The CDR3 spans 16 residues. The entire variable domain, with the rest obtained from reference TRBV7-6 and TRBJ2-3, is as follows: GAGVSQSPRYKVTKRGQDVALRCDPISGHVSLYWYRQALGQGPEFLTYFNYEAQQDKSGLPNDRFSAERPEGSISTLTIQRTEQRDSAMYRCASTPRAGGGIDTQYFGPGTRLTVL.

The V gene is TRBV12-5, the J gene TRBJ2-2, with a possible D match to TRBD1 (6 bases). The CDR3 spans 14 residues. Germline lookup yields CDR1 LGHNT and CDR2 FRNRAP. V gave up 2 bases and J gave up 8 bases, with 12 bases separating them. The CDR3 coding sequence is TGTGCTAGTGGTTTGTTCACAGGGAAGGGGGAGCTGTTTTTT. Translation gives CASGLFTGKGELFF.

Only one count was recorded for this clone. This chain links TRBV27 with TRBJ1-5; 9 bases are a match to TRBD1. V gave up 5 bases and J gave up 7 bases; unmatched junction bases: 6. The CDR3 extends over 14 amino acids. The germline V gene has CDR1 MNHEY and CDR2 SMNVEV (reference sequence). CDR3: CASSLTGGRQPQHF. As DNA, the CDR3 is TGTGCCAGCAGTCTAACAGGGGGCAGGCAGCCCCAGCATTTT.

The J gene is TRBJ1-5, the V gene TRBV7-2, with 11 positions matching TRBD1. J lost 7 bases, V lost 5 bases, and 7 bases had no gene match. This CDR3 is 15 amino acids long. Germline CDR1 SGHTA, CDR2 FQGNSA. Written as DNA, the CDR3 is TGTGCCAGCAGCACGGCCGGGACAGGGGGGCAGCCCCAGCATTTT. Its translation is CASSTAGTGGQPQHF. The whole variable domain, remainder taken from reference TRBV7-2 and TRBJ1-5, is GAGVSQSPSNKVTEKGKDVELRCDPISGHTALYWYRQSLGQGLEFLIYFQGNSAPDKSGLPSDRFSAERTGGSVSTLTIQRTQQEDSAVYLCASSTAGTGGQPQHFGDGTRLSIL.

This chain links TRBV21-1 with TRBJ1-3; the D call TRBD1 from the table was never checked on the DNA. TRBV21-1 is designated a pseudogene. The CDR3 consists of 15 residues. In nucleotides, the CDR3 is TGTGCCAGCAGCAAAGGGACAGGGCTCGGAAACACCATATATTTT. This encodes CASSKGTGLGNTIYF.

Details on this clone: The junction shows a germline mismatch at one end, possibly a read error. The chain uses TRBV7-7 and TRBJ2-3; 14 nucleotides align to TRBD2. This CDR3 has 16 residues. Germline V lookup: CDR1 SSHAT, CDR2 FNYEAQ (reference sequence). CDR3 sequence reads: CASSTGTSGGADTQYF. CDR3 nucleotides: TGTGCTAGCAGCACCGGGACTAGCGGGGGCGCAGATACGCAGTATTTT.

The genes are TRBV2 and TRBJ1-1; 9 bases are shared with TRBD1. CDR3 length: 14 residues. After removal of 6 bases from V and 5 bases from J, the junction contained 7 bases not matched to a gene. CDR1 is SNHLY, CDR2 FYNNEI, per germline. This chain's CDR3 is CASSEQGAGTEAFF. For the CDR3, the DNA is TGTGCCAGCAGCGAACAGGGGGCCGGGACTGAAGCTTTCTTT.